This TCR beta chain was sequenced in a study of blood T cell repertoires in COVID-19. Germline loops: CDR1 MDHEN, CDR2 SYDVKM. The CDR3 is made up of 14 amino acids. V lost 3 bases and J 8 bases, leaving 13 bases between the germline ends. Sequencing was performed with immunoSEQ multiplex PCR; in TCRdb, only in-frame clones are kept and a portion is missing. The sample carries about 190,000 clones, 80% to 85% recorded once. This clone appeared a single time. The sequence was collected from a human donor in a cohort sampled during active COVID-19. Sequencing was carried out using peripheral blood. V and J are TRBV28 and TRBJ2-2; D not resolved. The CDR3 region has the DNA TGTGCCAGCAGTTTTGGCACCCGATCGGGGGAGCTGTTTTTT. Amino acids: CASSFGTRSGELFF.